This T cell receptor (beta chain) was identified during a study of shared clonotypes between healthy human individuals. Naive CD8 cells lacked CD45RO and underwent positive selection for CCR7, leaving out terminally differentiated effector memory CD45RA+ cells. A word on this clone: Antigen unknown.

Study-level points and caveats: As a rule, naive subsets had a larger estimated richness than memory subsets. Represented genetic and exposure-history diversity was restricted by having few donors. Unshared clonotypes carried lower generation probabilities than those common to all four donors.

Deletions cut 7 bases from V and 1 base from J, with 14 bases between. Germline-derived CDR1 and CDR2 are SQVTM and ANQGSEA. This CDR3 is 13 amino acids long. TCRdb keeps only in-frame clones here, not all; method: immunoSEQ multiplex PCR. The sample holds 1.5 million to 2.5 million clones, about 94% seen once. Material for sequencing was naive CD8+ T cells sorted from blood. This TCR was sampled from a man between 18 and 35 years old in good health. The chain carries TRBV29-1 and TRBJ2-7, with D perhaps matching TRBD2 (6 bases). CDR3 region: CSARTGDSYEQYF. CDR3 bases: TGCAGCGCGCGGACGGGAGATTCCTACGAGCAGTACTTC.